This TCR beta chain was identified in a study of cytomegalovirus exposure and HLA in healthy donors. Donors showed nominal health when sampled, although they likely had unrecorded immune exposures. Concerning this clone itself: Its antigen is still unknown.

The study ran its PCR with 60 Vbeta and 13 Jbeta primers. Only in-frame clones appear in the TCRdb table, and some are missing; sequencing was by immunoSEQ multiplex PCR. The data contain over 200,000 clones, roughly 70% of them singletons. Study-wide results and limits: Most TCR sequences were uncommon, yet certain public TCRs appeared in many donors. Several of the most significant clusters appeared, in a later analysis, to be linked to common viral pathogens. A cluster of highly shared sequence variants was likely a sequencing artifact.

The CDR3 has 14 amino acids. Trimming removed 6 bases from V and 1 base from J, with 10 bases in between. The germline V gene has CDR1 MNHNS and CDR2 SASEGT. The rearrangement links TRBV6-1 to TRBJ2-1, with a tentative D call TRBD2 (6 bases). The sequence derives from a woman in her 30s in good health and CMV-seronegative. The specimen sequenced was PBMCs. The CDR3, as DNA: TGTGCCAGCAGGACTAGTATGTCCTACAATGAGCAGTTCTTC. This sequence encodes CASRTSMSYNEQFF.